The clone carrying this TCR beta chain appeared a few times. Its antigen is still unknown. One entry per CDR3 protein, called by TCRdb with MiXCR from the reads. The sample consists of 200,000 to 250,000 distinct CDR3 sequences, 35% to 40% of them appearing once. The data are from a study of T cell repertoires in cytomegalovirus infection. V was pared by 5 bases and J by 4 bases, with 19 bases of the junction left unmatched. CDR1 and CDR2 (germline): MNHNS, SASEGT. CDR3 size: 19 residues. The specimen comprised CD8+ T cells from cultured PBMCs, sampled from culture after CMV antigen stimulation. This TCR was recovered from a human donor in good health (CMV status not recorded). Some clones in this sample may be carry-over from other donors' samples. The genes are TRBV6-1 and TRBJ2-2; TRBD1 agrees at 7 bases. CDR3 loop: CASSLRRQGLFSGTGELFF. CDR3 DNA: TGTGCCAGCAGTTTACGGAGACAGGGTTTATTTTCGGGCACCGGGGAGCTGTTTTTT.